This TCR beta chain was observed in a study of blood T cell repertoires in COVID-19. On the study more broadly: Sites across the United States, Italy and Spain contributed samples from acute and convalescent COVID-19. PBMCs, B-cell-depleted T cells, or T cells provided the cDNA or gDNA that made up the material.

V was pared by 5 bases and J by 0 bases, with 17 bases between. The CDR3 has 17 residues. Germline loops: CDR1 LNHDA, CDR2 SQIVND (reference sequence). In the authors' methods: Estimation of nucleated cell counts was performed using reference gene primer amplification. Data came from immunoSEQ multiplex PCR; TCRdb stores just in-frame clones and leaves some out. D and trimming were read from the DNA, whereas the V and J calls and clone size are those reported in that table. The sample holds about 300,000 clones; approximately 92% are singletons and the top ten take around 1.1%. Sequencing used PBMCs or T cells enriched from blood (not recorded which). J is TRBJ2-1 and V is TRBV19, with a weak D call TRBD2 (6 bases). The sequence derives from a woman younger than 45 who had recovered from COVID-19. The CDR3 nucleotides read TGTGCCAGTAGTCTTAGCGGAATTAGCAGCTCCTACAATGAGCAGTTCTTC. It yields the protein CASSLSGISSSYNEQFF.